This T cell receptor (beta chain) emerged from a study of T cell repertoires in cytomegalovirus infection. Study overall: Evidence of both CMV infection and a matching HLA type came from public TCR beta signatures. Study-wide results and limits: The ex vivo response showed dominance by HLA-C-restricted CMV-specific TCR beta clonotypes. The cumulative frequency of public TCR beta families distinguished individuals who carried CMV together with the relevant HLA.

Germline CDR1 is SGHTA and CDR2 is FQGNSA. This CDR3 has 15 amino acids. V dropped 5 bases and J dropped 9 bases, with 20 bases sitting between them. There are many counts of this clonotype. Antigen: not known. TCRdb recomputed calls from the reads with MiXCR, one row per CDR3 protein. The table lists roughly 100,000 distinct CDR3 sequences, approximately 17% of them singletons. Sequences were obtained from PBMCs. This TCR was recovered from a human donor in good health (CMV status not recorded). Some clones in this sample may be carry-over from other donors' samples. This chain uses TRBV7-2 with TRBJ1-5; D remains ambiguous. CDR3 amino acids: CASSPAGPVDRPQHF. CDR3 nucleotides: TGTGCCAGCAGCCCCGCCGGACCCGTCGATCGGCCCCAGCATTTT.